Reported below is one T cell receptor (beta chain). Its antigen is still unknown. This entry is derived from a study of T cell responses to AZD1222 COVID-19 vaccine. Only in-frame clones appear in the TCRdb table, and some are missing; sequencing was by immunoSEQ multiplex PCR. The sample has about 160,000 clones; more than 85% are singletons. V shed 1 base and J shed 7 bases, with 14 bases lying between them. CDR1 GTSNPN and CDR2 SVGIG come from the germline V gene (reference sequence). The CDR3 runs 15 residues. Study findings and constraints: Repertoire sampling was restricted to post-peak T cell response timepoints. Most donors were white British and more were female, and clonal diversity was possibly underestimated. Once two AZD1222 doses were given, Spike-specific TCR breadth and depth went up.

This receptor was identified in an adult in good health. The sample consisted of peripheral blood, taken on day 0 of AZD1222 vaccination. The chain uses TRBV30 and TRBJ1-6; no reliable D call. CDR3 DNA: TGTGCCTGGAGTGGGAATTGGGGTAACAATTCACCCCTCCACTTT. This translates into CAWSGNWGNNSPLHF.